Following are 2 T cell receptor beta chains from one sample sequenced in a study of beta chain features in type 1 diabetes (dated by TCRdb to 2017 to 2018). The paper as a whole reports these results and caveats: A moderate but significant shortening of TCRB CDR3 length was observed in type 1 diabetes patients in all four CD4+ subsets.

What these receptors recognize is not known. Libraries were constructed by the immunoSEQ multiplex PCR assay. The entire isolated RNA was reverse transcribed using the High Capacity cDNA Reverse Transcription Kit, and thus expressed TCRB transcripts were sequenced. TCRdb's version of the immuneACCESS table is confined to in-frame rearrangements and falls short of the full clone set. An unresolved V gene accounts for under half of the shortfall where checked; the remainder is of unknown origin. This sample is represented by roughly 160,000 clones; 6.5% to 8.5% of them were singletons. About 0.5% of the sample is in the top ten clones. The specimen was central memory CD4+ T cells from blood. The receptors here all came from a woman under 30 with type 1 diabetes.

In this sample, this clone turned up a few times. This chain joins TRBV14 and TRBJ1-1; D is perhaps TRBD1 (6 bases). Trimming cost V 6 bases and J 0 bases, with 8 bases left between them. The CDR3 consists of 13 residues. CDR1 is SGHDN, CDR2 FVKESK, per germline. The chain's CDR3 is CASRGQLNTEAFF. CDR3 in DNA: TGTGCCAGCAGAGGACAGTTGAACACTGAAGCTTTCTTT.

This clone has only a few counts. A read error may account for a junction end that differs from germline. The chain recombines TRBV6-5 with TRBJ1-2; D call uncertain. The germline gives CDR1 MNHEY, CDR2 SVGAGI. The CDR3 consists of 8 residues. In DNA form, the CDR3 reads TGCGCGGCCTATGGCTACACCTTC. It specifies CAAYGYTF.